The entry below describes one TCR beta chain. Its antigen remains unknown. The data were taken from a study of Ad26.COV2.S vaccination and SARS-CoV-2 variants. Study findings and constraints: Reportedly, spike-specific CD8+ and CD4+ T cell responses achieved substantial breadth once vaccination had taken place. Analyses of TCR breadth and depth may have underestimated total T cell responses.

Treatment defined: some 20 received Ad26.COV2.S at low or high dose, single or two shots; about 5 received placebo; per-sample allocation not given. Samples analyzed were those drawn on day 63 after the first vaccine or placebo injection. Profiled with immunoSEQ multiplex PCR; TCRdb holds only in-frame clones, not every one. Among some 370,000 clones listed, about 80% were seen once. Germline trimming cut 4 bases from V and 0 bases from J; bases unmatched to any gene: 13. Germline CDR1 and CDR2: SGDLS and YYNGEE. The CDR3 is 18 residues long. Source: peripheral blood, taken in a trial of Ad26.COV2.S vaccine versus placebo. This TCR was sampled from a person aged 18 to 59 who received the Ad26.COV2.S COVID-19 vaccine or a placebo. The J gene is TRBJ1-3, the V gene TRBV9, with 7 bases aligning to TRBD1. The CDR3 here is CASSPAGGGISSGNTIYF. CDR3 nucleotide sequence: TGTGCCAGCAGCCCCGCAGGGGGAGGTATCTCCTCTGGAAACACCATATATTTT.